This T cell receptor beta chain was retrieved from a study of blood T cell repertoires in COVID-19. Study information: The study drew acute and convalescent COVID-19 samples from the United States, Italy and Spain. PBMCs, B-cell-depleted T cells, or T cells were the source of the cDNA or gDNA that made up the material.

Per the authors' pipeline: Estimated nucleated cell counts came from reference gene primer amplification. Only in-frame clones appear in the TCRdb table, and some are missing; sequencing was by immunoSEQ multiplex PCR. From that table come the V and J calls and clone size; the DNA was used to work out D and trimming. The data contain 70,000 or so clones, around 80% of them singletons. Per the germline V gene, CDR1 is MDHEN and CDR2 is SYDVKM. CDR3 length: 15 amino acids. The junction had 6 bases not matched to a gene; V was cut back by 3 bases and J by 4 bases. The chain has TRBV28 and TRBJ2-5, with 9 bases that match TRBD2. This TCR was sampled from a man at least 80 years old with active or convalescent COVID-19. Sequencing was carried out using peripheral blood. The CDR3 loop reads CASSLGGRAGETQYF. CDR3 DNA: TGTGCCAGCAGTTTGGGCGGGAGGGCTGGAGAGACCCAGTACTTC.